This T cell receptor beta chain came from a study of early T cells in non-severe SARS-CoV-2 infection. Study at large: RNA in bulk from unsorted whole blood was sequenced, and chains were unpaired. Study results and caveats: Lookups in VDJdb leaned toward anti-spike CD8 responses and missed private and CD4 specificities.

V was pared by 3 bases and J by 2 bases, with 16 bases between. CDR3 length equals 16 residues. Germline V gene lookup returns CDR1 PRHDT and CDR2 FYEKMQ (reference sequence). For this clonotype: Antigen unknown.

Unique molecular identifiers tagged individual cDNA molecules. TCRdb re-called the 5' RACE reads with MiXCR, one entry per CDR3 protein. The sample lists about 110,000 distinct CDR3 sequences, 10% to 15% occurring once. Sequenced material: whole blood, taken at baseline. This TCR derives from an adult who was a healthcare worker with PCR-confirmed SARS-CoV-2 infection or an uninfected control (not recorded which). This sequence joins TRBV13 and TRBJ1-1; maybe TRBD1 (6 bases). The CDR3 coding sequence is TGTGCCAGCAGCTTGGGTTGGGGGCAAATTAACACTGAAGCTTTCTTT. Translating gives CASSLGWGQINTEAFF.